This TCR beta chain was sequenced for a study of blood T cell repertoires in COVID-19. Study in general: The United States, Italy and Spain provided the acute and convalescent COVID-19 samples.

This clone is a singleton in its sample. Methods used by the authors: Nucleated cell number was recorded as an estimate derived from reference gene primer amplification. Profiling relied on immunoSEQ multiplex PCR, and the TCRdb table lists in-frame clones only, not all of them. That table is the source of V, J and clone size, and D and trimming were worked out from the DNA. The data contain about 180,000 clones, roughly 78% of them singletons. With 5 bases removed from V and 2 bases from J, the gap between germline ends came to 12 bases. The CDR3 has 14 residues. Germline CDR1 is SEHNR and CDR2 is FQNEAQ (reference sequence).

The clonotype was recovered from a man aged 65 to 85 with active or convalescent COVID-19. This chain connects TRBV7-9 to TRBJ2-5, with unresolved D. The sequenced sample was peripheral blood. The CDR3 nucleotides read TGTGCCAGCAGCCCCTCCTCCAGACAAGAGACCCAGTACTTC. The encoded protein is CASSPSSRQETQYF.